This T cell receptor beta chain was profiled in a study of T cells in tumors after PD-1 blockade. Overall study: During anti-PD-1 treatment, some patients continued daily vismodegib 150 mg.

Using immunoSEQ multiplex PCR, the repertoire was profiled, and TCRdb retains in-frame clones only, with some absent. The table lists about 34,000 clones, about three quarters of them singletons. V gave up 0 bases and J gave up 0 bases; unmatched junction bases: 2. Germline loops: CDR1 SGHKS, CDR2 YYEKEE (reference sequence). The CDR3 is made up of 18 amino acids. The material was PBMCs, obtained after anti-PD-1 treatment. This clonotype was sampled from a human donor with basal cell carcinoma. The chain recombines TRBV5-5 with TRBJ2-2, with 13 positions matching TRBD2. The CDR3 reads CASSLGLAGGSNTGELFF. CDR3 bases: TGTGCCAGCAGCTTGGGACTAGCGGGGGGATCGAACACCGGGGAGCTGTTTTTT.